Below are 26 T cell receptor beta chains sequenced from a single sample in a study of cytomegalovirus exposure and HLA in healthy donors. The PCR made use of 60 Vbeta and 13 Jbeta primers. The method was immunoSEQ multiplex PCR; TCRdb's version includes in-frame clones alone and lacks a portion of them. The data show roughly 90,000 clones, with roughly 70% seen just once and more than 20% held by the top ten. The sample comprised PBMCs. The receptors were sampled from a man aged 25 to 40 in good health and CMV-seropositive.

This chain's CDR3 is CASSQESRGQETQYF. CDR3 in DNA: TGTGCCAGCAGCCAAGAAAGCAGGGGACAAGAGACCCAGTACTTC. The V gene is TRBV4-2, the J gene TRBJ2-5; possible D gene TRBD1, 6 bases. Germline V CDR1 and CDR2: LGHNA, YNFKEQ. The CDR3 consists of 15 residues. Trimming pared 0 bases from V and 2 bases from J, leaving 10 bases between.

This clone was counted ten times or more. This sequence joins TRBV28 and TRBJ1-4; 9 nucleotides line up with TRBD1. The CDR3 runs 16 residues. Unmatched junction bases numbered 11, after V lost 7 bases and J lost 5 bases. Germline CDR1 MDHEN, CDR2 SYDVKM. CDR3 nucleotides: TGTGCCAGCACCTTACCTATGGGGACAGGGAATGAAAAACTGTTTTTT. Its protein product is CASTLPMGTGNEKLFF.

This clone was seen only once. The V call is TRBV30, the J call TRBJ2-7; 11 nucleotides agree with TRBD2. The CDR3 totals 15 residues. Losses at the gene ends were 1 base for V and 4 bases for J; bases not matched to a gene: 6. Germline V gives CDR1 GTSNPN, CDR2 SVGIG (reference sequence). The chain's CDR3 is CAWSELAGVRYEQYF. CDR3 coding DNA: TGTGCCTGGAGTGAACTAGCGGGAGTAAGGTACGAGCAGTACTTC.

The chain carries TRBV12-5 and TRBJ2-1; a possible D gene is TRBD2 (6 bases). This CDR3 comprises 13 residues. The germline gives CDR1 LGHNT, CDR2 FRNRAP. V was clipped by 6 bases and J by 9 bases, with 15 bases between them. The chain's CDR3 is CASGLIGRTEQFF. The CDR3 DNA is TGTGCTAGTGGCCTAATCGGGAGAACTGAGCAGTTCTTC.

The rearrangement links TRBV15 to TRBJ1-5; perhaps TRBD1 as D (5 bases). This CDR3 spans 15 amino acids. Trimming shortened V by 1 base and J by 9 bases, and 16 bases separated the two germline ends. Germline CDR1 reads LNHNV; CDR2 reads YYDKDF (reference sequence). The DNA of the CDR3 is TGTGCCACCAGCAGAGGGGGCCAGGGAAAAAGGCCCCAGCATTTT. Amino acid sequence: CATSRGGQGKRPQHF.

This clone was detected only a few times. The rearrangement links TRBV6-5 to TRBJ1-1, with D tentatively TRBD1 (6 bases). This CDR3 region has 15 residues. Germline V CDR1 and CDR2: MNHEY, SVGAGI. V was shortened by 7 bases and J by 3 bases, with 18 bases between the two germline ends. CDR3 loop: CASNDFRDKHTEAFF. CDR3 DNA: TGTGCCAGCAATGATTTCCGGGACAAGCACACTGAAGCTTTCTTT.

A few counts support this clone. The rearrangement joins TRBV27 to TRBJ2-1; TRBD2 matches 13 bases. CDR1 MNHEY and CDR2 SMNVEV come from the germline V gene (reference sequence). Losses at the gene ends were 4 bases for V and 1 base for J; bases not matched to a gene: 7. The length of the CDR3 is 18 residues. Here the CDR3 reads CASSSQTSGRRSYNEQFF. As DNA, the CDR3 is TGTGCCAGCAGTTCCCAGACTAGCGGGAGGAGGTCCTACAATGAGCAGTTCTTC.

The rearrangement joins TRBV7-9 to TRBJ2-5; the D gene is possibly TRBD1 (6 bases). Trimming cost V 0 bases and J 5 bases, with 22 bases left between them. The length of the CDR3 is 18 residues. Germline CDR1 is SEHNR and CDR2 is FQNEAQ (reference sequence). The CDR3: CASSLAQGTPIYDETQYF. The CDR3 nucleotides read TGTGCCAGCAGCTTAGCGCAAGGGACACCCATTTACGATGAGACCCAGTACTTC.

This chain uses TRBV5-4 with TRBJ1-4; 7 bases fit TRBD1. V was pared by 4 bases and J by 6 bases, with 9 bases of the junction left unmatched. This CDR3 is 15 amino acids long. Germline V lookup: CDR1 SGHNT, CDR2 YYREEE (reference sequence). This CDR3 reads CASSVGSRGDEKLFF. CDR3 nucleotides: TGTGCCAGCAGCGTCGGAAGCAGGGGGGATGAAAAACTGTTTTTT. Looking up the rest from reference TRBV5-4 and TRBJ1-4 gives the full variable domain: ETGVTQSPTHLIKTRGQQVTLRCSSQSGHNTVSWYQQALGQGPQFIFQYYREEENGRGNFPPRFSGLQFPNYSSELNVNALELDDSALYLCASSVGSRGDEKLFFGSGTQLSVL.

V usage is TRBV7-7 and J usage is TRBJ2-2; D not certain. Germline CDR1 is SSHAT and CDR2 is FNYEAQ (reference sequence). V lost 5 bases and J 6 bases, leaving 7 bases between the germline ends. CDR3 size: 12 residues. CDR3 DNA: TGTGCCAGCAGCCCCCGGTCCGGGGAGCTGTTTTTT. Translation: CASSPRSGELFF.

The V and J genes are TRBV7-9 and TRBJ1-1; tentative D call: TRBD1 (5 bases). V was trimmed by 5 bases and J by 4 bases, leaving 14 bases between them. The CDR3 contains 14 residues. The germline gives CDR1 SEHNR, CDR2 FQNEAQ (reference sequence). The CDR3 is CASSPLGGGTEAFF. The CDR3 DNA reads TGTGCCAGCAGCCCTCTGGGGGGAGGCACTGAAGCTTTCTTT.

V and J are TRBV28 and TRBJ2-3, with a weak D call TRBD2 (6 bases). V lost 4 bases and J lost 1, with 6 bases in between. This CDR3 has 13 residues. Germline CDR1 reads MDHEN; CDR2 reads SYDVKM. CDR3 in DNA: TGTGCCAGCAGTTGGGAGGGCACAGATACGCAGTATTTT. Amino acids: CASSWEGTDTQYF.

The CDR3 here is CAWSPRGPPFYGYTF. The CDR3 DNA reads as TGTGCCTGGAGTCCCCGAGGTCCACCCTTCTATGGCTACACCTTC. The chain joins TRBV30 to TRBJ1-2; D gene uncertain. This CDR3 has 15 residues. The V and J ends lost 2 bases and 4 bases respectively, with 17 bases between them. Germline V gene data show CDR1 as GTSNPN and CDR2 as SVGIG (reference sequence).

This rearrangement joins TRBV4-1 to TRBJ2-7, with 8 positions matching TRBD2. This CDR3 is built from 12 residues. Per the germline V gene, CDR1 is MGHRA and CDR2 is YSYEKL. V lost 1 base to trimming and J lost 7 bases; unmatched junction nucleotides: 0. The CDR3 nucleotides are TGCGCCAGCAGCCAAGCGGGGGGGGAGCAGTACTTC. Translation gives CASSQAGGEQYF.

The genes are TRBV29-1 and TRBJ1-2; 8 bases are a match to TRBD1. V shed 3 bases, J shed 0 bases, and the junction held 9 bases outside the gene matches. The CDR3 consists of 16 residues. Germline CDR1 is SQVTM and CDR2 is ANQGSEA. The CDR3 DNA is TGCAGCGTTGAGGACTGGACAGGGACATCTAACTATGGCTACACCTTC. It translates to CSVEDWTGTSNYGYTF.

CDR3 sequence: CASRRLGVNQPQHF. The CDR3 coding sequence is TGTGCCAGCAGGCGCCTCGGGGTTAATCAGCCCCAGCATTTT. V usage is TRBV6-5 and J usage is TRBJ1-5, with D hard to call. The CDR3 spans 14 residues. Germline values: CDR1 MNHEY, CDR2 SVGAGI. The V end was cut by 6 bases, the J end by 4 bases, with 13 bases between.

This sequence joins TRBV4-1 and TRBJ2-6; D perhaps matches TRBD1 (6 bases). CDR1 is MGHRA, CDR2 YSYEKL, per germline. CDR3 length: 16 residues. V was clipped by 0 bases and J by 5 bases, with 11 bases between them. The CDR3, as DNA: TGCGCCAGCAGCCAAGATTGGGGGCTCTGGGCCAACGTCCTGACTTTC. It codes for CASSQDWGLWANVLTF.

The genes are TRBV5-1 and TRBJ2-1, with TRBD2 identical over 11 bases. With V trimmed by 2 bases and J by 4 bases, 5 bases remained unmatched. Germline CDR1 SGHRS, CDR2 YFSETQ. The CDR3 covers 16 residues. The CDR3 sequence: CASSFPTSGGYNEQFF. CDR3 in DNA: TGCGCCAGCAGCTTCCCAACTAGCGGGGGATACAATGAGCAGTTCTTC.

The rearrangement links TRBV5-6 to TRBJ2-2, with D maybe TRBD2 (6 bases). V dropped 1 base and J dropped 5 bases, with 15 bases sitting between them. The length of the CDR3 is 16 residues. CDR1 SGHDT and CDR2 YYEEEE come from the germline V gene. CDR3 sequence: CASSLNGGWETGELFF. The CDR3 DNA sequence: TGTGCCAGCAGCTTGAATGGAGGGTGGGAGACCGGGGAGCTGTTTTTT.

Only one count was recorded for this clone. The chain has TRBV29-1 and TRBJ1-1, with a tentative D call TRBD1 (5 bases). The germline V gene encodes CDR1 SQVTM and CDR2 ANQGSEA. The CDR3 sequence is 12 residues long. The V and J ends lost 7 bases and 3 bases respectively, with 12 bases between them. This CDR3 is CSAEDSYTEAFF. In DNA, the CDR3 is TGCAGCGCCGAAGACAGTTACACTGAAGCTTTCTTT.

V and J are TRBV29-1 and TRBJ1-2, with TRBD1 matching over 7 bases. Germline V gives CDR1 SQVTM, CDR2 ANQGSEA. This CDR3 has 13 residues. J lost 5 bases, V lost 6 bases, and 9 bases had no gene match. CDR3 bases: TGCAGCGTCCGAGGGGGACAGATGTATGGCTACACCTTC. Protein product: CSVRGGQMYGYTF. Full variable domain (rest looked up from reference TRBV29-1 and TRBJ1-2): SAVISQKPSRDICQRGTSLTIQCQVDSQVTMMFWYRQQPGQSLTLIATANQGSEATYESGFVIDKFPISRPNLTFSTLTVSNMSPEDSSIYLCSVRGGQMYGYTFGSGTRLTVV.

The V call is TRBV5-6, the J call TRBJ2-3; 9 nucleotides agree with TRBD2. The CDR3 length is 16 residues. With 4 bases clipped from V and 3 bases from J, the junction kept 9 bases outside the gene matches. Germline CDR1 is SGHDT and CDR2 is YYEEEE. The DNA of the CDR3 is TGTGCCAGCAGCCCTATGGCGGGGGGGCTTACAGATACGCAGTATTTT. Its protein product is CASSPMAGGLTDTQYF.

The table lists this clone with a few counts. The chain carries TRBV30 and TRBJ1-4; TRBD1 aligns across 10 bases. This CDR3 region has 12 residues. The ends lost 3 bases at V and 8 bases at J; junction bases unmatched: 0. Germline lookup yields CDR1 GTSNPN and CDR2 SVGIG (reference sequence). The CDR3 sequence: CAWRDRGEKLFF. The CDR3 DNA is TGTGCCTGGAGGGACAGGGGGGAAAAACTGTTTTTT. Together with reference TRBV30 and TRBJ1-4, the CDR3 gives the full variable domain: SQTIHQWPATLVQPVGSPLSLECTVEGTSNPNLYWYRQAAGRGLQLLFYSVGIGQISSEVPQNLSASRPQDRQFILSSKKLLLSDSGFYLCAWRDRGEKLFFGSGTQLSVL.

The chain has TRBV19 and TRBJ2-1; D not certain. This CDR3 is built from 14 residues. Germline values: CDR1 LNHDA, CDR2 SQIVND (reference sequence). V lost 3 bases to trimming and J lost 9 bases, with 15 bases between them. CDR3 residues: CASSILFSRSEQFF. DNA of the CDR3: TGTGCCAGTAGTATTCTTTTTTCGCGATCTGAGCAGTTCTTC.

The CDR3 spells CASSETKQDTQYF. The CDR3 DNA reads TGTGCCAGCAGTGAAACGAAGCAAGATACGCAGTATTTT. The chain has TRBV2 and TRBJ2-3; D uncertain. This CDR3 has 13 residues. V shed 2 bases and J shed 5 bases, with 8 bases lying between them. Germline assignment: CDR1 SNHLY and CDR2 FYNNEI. Filled out from reference TRBV2 and TRBJ2-3, the complete variable domain reads EPEVTQTPSHQVTQMGQEVILRCVPISNHLYFYWYRQILGQKVEFLVSFYNNEISEKSEIFDDQFSVERPDGSNFTLKIRSTKLEDSAMYFCASSETKQDTQYFGPGTRLTVL.

The chain links TRBV7-8 to TRBJ1-3, with D possibly matching TRBD1 (5 bases). V was clipped by 4 bases and J by 1 base, with 11 bases between them. Germline-derived CDR1 and CDR2 are SGHVS and FQNEAQ. The CDR3 covers 15 residues. CDR3 nucleotides: TGTGCCAGCAGCTCCTCGGGGGTTTCTGGAAACACCATATATTTT. It encodes CASSSSGVSGNTIYF.